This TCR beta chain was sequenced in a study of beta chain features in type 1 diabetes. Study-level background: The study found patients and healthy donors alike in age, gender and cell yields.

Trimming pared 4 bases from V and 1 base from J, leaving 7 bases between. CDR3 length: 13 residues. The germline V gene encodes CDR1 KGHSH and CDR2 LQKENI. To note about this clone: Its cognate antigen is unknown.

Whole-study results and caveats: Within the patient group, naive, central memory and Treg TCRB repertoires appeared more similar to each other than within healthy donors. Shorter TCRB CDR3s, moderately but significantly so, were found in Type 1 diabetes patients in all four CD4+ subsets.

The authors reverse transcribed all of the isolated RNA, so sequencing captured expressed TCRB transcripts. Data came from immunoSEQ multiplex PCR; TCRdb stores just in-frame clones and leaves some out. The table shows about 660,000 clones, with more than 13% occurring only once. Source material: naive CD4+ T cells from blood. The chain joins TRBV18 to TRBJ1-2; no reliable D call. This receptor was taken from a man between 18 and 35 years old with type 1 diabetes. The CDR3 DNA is TGTGCCAGCTCACAAGGGATTAACTATGGCTACACCTTC. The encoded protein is CASSQGINYGYTF.